This TCR beta chain was sequenced in a study of blood T cell repertoires in COVID-19. Study context: The origin of the acute and convalescent COVID-19 samples was the United States, Italy and Spain.

Authors' processing steps: Amplification of reference gene primers was used by the study to estimate nucleated cell counts. TCRdb's copy holds only in-frame clones and misses some; the assay was immunoSEQ multiplex PCR. D and trimming were read from the DNA, whereas the V and J calls and clone size are those reported in that table. The sample lists 200,000 or so clones, around nine tenths seen once, with about 6.8% in the top ten. This clone was counted once. This CDR3 comprises 13 residues. Germline assignment: CDR1 MNHEY and CDR2 SVGAGI. V was trimmed by 8 bases and J by 5 bases, leaving 15 bases between them.

The chain combines TRBV6-5 with TRBJ1-2; D might be TRBD1 (5 bases). The source of this sequence is a woman between 40 and 50 years old who had recovered from COVID-19. Input material: peripheral blood. The CDR3 loop reads CASSLPGGYGYTF. For the CDR3, the DNA is TGTGCCAGCTCACTCCCCGGGGGTTATGGCTACACCTTC.